This TCR beta chain was retrieved from a study of control samples from healthy donors and cancer patients. Method: immunoSEQ multiplex PCR; TCRdb's copy keeps in-frame clones and lacks some. In the table there are tens of thousands of clones, 70% to 90% of which are singletons. This CDR3 contains 14 residues. The V and J ends lost 0 bases and 4 bases respectively, with 10 bases between them. CDR1 SGHRS and CDR2 YFSETQ come from the germline V gene. The chain carries TRBV5-1 and TRBJ1-2; D uncertain. This TCR was recovered from a woman between 50 and 59 years old in good health. Source material: blood. The CDR3 reads CASSLVLDGYGYTF. CDR3 DNA: TGCGCCAGCAGCTTGGTTCTGGACGGCTATGGCTACACCTTC.